Sequencing of this T cell receptor (beta chain) was carried out in a study of response to subunit inactivated influenza vaccine. This clonotype was observed a handful of times. Each CDR3 protein gets one entry after TCRdb re-called the RT-PCR reads with MiXCR. The sample records around 650,000 distinct CDR3 sequences, 15% to 17% being singletons. Trimming pared 5 bases from V and 2 bases from J, leaving 11 bases between. Germline V gene data show CDR1 as SGHRS and CDR2 as YFSETQ. This CDR3 comprises 13 residues. The V call is TRBV5-1, the J call TRBJ2-7; D uncertain. The receptor was derived from a man aged 50 to 60 who received an inactivated influenza vaccine. The sequencing used PBMCs from blood, collected 12 days after vaccination. CDR3 nucleotides: TGCGCCAGCAGGCCGGCGGCAACCTACGAGCAGTACTTC. Protein product: CASRPAATYEQYF.